This T cell receptor beta chain was recorded in a study of blood T cell repertoires in COVID-19. Background on the study: The United States, Italy and Spain were the sources of the acute and convalescent COVID-19 samples.

CDR1 MNHEY and CDR2 SMNVEV come from the germline V gene (reference sequence). V was shortened by 5 bases and J by 2 bases, with 6 bases between the two germline ends. The CDR3 spans 13 residues. Clones were read by immunoSEQ multiplex PCR, and TCRdb kept only the in-frame ones, dropping some. Of approximately 250,000 clones in the sample, around 93% were seen once. This rearrangement joins TRBV27 to TRBJ2-2; D unclear. Sequencing used PBMCs or T cells enriched from blood (not recorded which). This receptor was obtained from a middle-aged man who had been exposed to COVID-19. CDR3 in amino acids: CASSTENTGELFF. CDR3 DNA sequence: TGTGCCAGCAGTACTGAAAACACCGGGGAGCTGTTTTTT.